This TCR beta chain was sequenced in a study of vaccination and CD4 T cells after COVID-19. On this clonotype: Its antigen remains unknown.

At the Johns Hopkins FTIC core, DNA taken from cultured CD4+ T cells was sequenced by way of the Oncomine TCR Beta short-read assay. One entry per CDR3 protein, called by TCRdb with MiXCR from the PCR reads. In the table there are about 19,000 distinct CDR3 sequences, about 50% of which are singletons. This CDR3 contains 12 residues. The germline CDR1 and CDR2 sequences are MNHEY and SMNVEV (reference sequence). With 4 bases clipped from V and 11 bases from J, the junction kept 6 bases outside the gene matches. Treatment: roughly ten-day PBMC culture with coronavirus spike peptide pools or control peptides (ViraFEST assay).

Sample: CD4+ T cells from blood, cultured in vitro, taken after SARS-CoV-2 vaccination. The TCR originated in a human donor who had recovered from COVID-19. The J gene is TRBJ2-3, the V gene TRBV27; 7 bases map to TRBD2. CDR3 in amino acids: CASSSREGRQYF. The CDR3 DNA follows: TGTGCCAGCAGTTCTAGGGAGGGTCGGCAGTATTTT.